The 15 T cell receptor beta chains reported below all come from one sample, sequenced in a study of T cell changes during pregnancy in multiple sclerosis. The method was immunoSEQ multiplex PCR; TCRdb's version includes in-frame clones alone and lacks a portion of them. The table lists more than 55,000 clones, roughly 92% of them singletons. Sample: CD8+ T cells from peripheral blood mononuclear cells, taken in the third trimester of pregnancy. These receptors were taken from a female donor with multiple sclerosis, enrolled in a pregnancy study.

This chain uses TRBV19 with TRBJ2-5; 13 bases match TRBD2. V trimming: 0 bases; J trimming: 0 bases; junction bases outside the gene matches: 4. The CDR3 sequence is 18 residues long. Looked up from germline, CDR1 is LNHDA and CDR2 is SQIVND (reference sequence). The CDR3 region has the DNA TGTGCCAGTAGTATAGAGGGGACTAGCGGGAAGTACCAAGAGACCCAGTACTTC. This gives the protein CASSIEGTSGKYQETQYF. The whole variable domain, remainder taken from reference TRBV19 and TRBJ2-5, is DGGITQSPKYLFRKEGQNVTLSCEQNLNHDAMYWYRQDPGQGLRLIYYSQIVNDFQKGDIAEGYSVSREKKESFPLTVTSAQKNPTAFYLCASSIEGTSGKYQETQYFGPGTRLLVL.

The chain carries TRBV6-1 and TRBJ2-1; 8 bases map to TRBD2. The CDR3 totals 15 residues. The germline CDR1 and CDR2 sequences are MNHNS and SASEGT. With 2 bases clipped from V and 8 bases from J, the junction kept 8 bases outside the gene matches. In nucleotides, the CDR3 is TGTGCCAGCAGTGAATCTACGGGAGGGGCGGATGAGCAGTTCTTC. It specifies CASSESTGGADEQFF.

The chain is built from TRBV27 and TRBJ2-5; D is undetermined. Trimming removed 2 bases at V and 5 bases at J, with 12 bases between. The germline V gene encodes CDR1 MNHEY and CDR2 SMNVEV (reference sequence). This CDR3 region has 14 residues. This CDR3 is CASSLIPGVETQYF. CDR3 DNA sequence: TGTGCCAGCAGTTTAATACCCGGAGTTGAGACCCAGTACTTC.

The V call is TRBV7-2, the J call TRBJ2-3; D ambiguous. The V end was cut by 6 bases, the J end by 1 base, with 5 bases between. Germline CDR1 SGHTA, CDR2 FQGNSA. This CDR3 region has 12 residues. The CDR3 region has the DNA TGTGCCAGCAGTCAGGGCACAGATACGCAGTATTTT. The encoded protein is CASSQGTDTQYF.

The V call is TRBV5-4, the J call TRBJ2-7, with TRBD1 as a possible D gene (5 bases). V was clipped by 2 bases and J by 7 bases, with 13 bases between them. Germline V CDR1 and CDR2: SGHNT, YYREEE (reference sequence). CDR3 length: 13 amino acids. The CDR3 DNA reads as TGTGCCAGCAGCTTTGGTGGGGCAGGGGAGCAGTACTTC. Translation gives CASSFGGAGEQYF. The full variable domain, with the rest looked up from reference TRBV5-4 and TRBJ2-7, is ETGVTQSPTHLIKTRGQQVTLRCSSQSGHNTVSWYQQALGQGPQFIFQYYREEENGRGNFPPRFSGLQFPNYSSELNVNALELDDSALYLCASSFGGAGEQYFGPGTRLTVT.

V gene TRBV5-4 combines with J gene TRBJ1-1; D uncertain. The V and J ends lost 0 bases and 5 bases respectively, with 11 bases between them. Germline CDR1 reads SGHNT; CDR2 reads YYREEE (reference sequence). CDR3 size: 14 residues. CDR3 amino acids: CASSLEEAWTEAFF. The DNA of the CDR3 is TGTGCCAGCAGCTTGGAAGAGGCGTGGACTGAAGCTTTCTTT.

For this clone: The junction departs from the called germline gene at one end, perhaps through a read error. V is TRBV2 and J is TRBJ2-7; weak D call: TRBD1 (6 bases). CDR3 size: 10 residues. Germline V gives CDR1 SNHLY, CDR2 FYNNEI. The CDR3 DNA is TGTGCCAGCAGTGGACTGGACAGTTTCTTC. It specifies CASSGLDSFF.

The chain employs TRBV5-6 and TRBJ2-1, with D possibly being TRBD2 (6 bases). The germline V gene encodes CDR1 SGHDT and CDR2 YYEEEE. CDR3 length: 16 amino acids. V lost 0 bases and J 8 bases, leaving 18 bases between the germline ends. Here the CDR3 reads CASSLGFPGPGDEQFF. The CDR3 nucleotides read TGTGCCAGCAGCTTGGGTTTTCCAGGGCCGGGGGATGAGCAGTTCTTC.

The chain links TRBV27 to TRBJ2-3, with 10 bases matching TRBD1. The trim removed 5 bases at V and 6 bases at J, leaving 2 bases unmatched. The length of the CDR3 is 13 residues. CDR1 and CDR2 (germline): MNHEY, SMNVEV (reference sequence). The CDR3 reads CASSMTGGDTQYF. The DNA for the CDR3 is TGTGCCAGCAGTATGACAGGGGGCGATACGCAGTATTTT.

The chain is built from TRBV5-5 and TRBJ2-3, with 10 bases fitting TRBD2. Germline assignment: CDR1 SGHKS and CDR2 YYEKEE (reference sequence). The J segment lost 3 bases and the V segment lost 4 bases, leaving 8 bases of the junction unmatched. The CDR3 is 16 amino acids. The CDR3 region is CASSTPGLAHTDTQYF. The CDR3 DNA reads TGTGCCAGCAGCACGCCGGGACTAGCGCATACAGATACGCAGTATTTT. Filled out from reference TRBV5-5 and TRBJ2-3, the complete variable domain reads DAGVTQSPTHLIKTRGQQVTLRCSPISGHKSVSWYQQVLGQGPQFIFQYYEKEERGRGNFPDRFSARQFPNYSSELNVNALLLGDSALYLCASSTPGLAHTDTQYFGPGTRLTVL.

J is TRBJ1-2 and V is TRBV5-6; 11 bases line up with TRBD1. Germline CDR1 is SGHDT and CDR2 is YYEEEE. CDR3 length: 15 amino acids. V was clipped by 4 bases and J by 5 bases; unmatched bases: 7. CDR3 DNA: TGTGCCAGCAGCACCGGGACAGGGGGTTGGTATGGCTACACCTTC. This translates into CASSTGTGGWYGYTF.

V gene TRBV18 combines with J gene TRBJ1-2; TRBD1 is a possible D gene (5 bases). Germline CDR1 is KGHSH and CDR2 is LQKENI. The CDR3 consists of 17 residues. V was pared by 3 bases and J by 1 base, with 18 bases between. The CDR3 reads CASSPRDLEEVNYGYTF. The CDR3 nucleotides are TGTGCCAGCTCACCGCGGGACCTCGAGGAGGTTAACTATGGCTACACCTTC.

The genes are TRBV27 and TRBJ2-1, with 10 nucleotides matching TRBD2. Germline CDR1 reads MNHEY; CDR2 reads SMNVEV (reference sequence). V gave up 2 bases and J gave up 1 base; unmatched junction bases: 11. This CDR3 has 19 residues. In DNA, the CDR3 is TGTGCCAGCAGTTTACTAGCGGGAGACCGATCACCATCCTACAATGAGCAGTTCTTC. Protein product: CASSLLAGDRSPSYNEQFF.

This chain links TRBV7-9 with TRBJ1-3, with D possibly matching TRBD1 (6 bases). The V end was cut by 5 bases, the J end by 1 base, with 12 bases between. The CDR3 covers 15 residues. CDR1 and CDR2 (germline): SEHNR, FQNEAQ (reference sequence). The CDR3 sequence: CASSPPGVSGNTIYF. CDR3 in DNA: TGTGCCAGCAGCCCACCAGGGGTTTCTGGAAACACCATATATTTT.

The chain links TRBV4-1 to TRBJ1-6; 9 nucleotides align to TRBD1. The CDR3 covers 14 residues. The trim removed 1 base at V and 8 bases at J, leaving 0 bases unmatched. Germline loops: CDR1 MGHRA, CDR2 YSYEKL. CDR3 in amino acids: CASSQGTGDSPLHF. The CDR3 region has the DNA TGCGCCAGCAGCCAAGGGACAGGGGATTCACCCCTCCACTTT.